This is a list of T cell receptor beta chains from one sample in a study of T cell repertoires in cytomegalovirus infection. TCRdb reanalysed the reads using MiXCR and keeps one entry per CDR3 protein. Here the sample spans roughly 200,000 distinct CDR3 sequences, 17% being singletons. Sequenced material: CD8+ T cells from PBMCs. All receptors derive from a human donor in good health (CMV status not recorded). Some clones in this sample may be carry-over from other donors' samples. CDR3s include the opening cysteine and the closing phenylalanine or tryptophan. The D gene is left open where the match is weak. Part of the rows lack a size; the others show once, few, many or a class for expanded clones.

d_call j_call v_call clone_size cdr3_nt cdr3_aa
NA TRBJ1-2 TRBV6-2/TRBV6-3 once TGTGCCACTTTGGGTTCGAGAGGCTACACCTTC CATLGSRGYTF
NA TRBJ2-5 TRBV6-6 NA TGTGCCAGCAGTTACTCGATACGGGAGACCCAGTACTTC CASSYSIRETQYF
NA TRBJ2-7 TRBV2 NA TGTGCCAGCAGTGATTCTAACTCATTCTACGAGCAGTACTTC CASSDSNSFYEQYF
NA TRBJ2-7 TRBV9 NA TGTGCCAGCAGCTCCCAGGGAACCGAGCAGTACTTC CASSSQGTEQYF
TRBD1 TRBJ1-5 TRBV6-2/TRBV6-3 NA TGTGCCAGCAGTTACTCTCCCAAGACAGGGACGGCCCAGCATTTT CASSYSPKTGTAQHF
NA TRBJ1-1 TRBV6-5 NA TGTGCCCGCAGTTACTCTGGGGCCACTGAAGCTTTCTTT CARSYSGATEAFF
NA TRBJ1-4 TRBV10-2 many TGCGCCAGCAGTGCAGTGACTAATGAAAAACTGTTTTTT CASSAVTNEKLFF
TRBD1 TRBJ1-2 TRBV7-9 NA TGTGCCAGCAGCTCTCCCCGGGACAGGGGGGCTAGGACCTTC CASSSPRDRGARTF
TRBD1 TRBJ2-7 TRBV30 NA TGTGCCTGGAGTATAACAGGGGGCGGCGAGCAGTACTTC CAWSITGGGEQYF
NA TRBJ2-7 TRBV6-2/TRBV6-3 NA TGTGCCAGCAGTCCGGGACTGGAATCCTACGAGCAGTACTTC CASSPGLESYEQYF
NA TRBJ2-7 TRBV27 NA TGTGCCAGCGGACACCCCGCCTACGAGCAGTACTTC CASGHPAYEQYF
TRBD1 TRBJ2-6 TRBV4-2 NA TGTGCCAGCAGACCCGACTCCGGGACAGAATCGTGGAAAAGCTCTGGGGCCAACGTCCTGACTTTC CASRPDSGTESWKSSGANVLTF
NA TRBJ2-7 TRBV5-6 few TGTGCCAGCAGCGCCGACCTCTTACGGCAGTACTTC CASSADLLRQYF
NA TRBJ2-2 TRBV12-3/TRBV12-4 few TGTGCCAGCAGTTCATCTTCGACAGCATCGAACACCGGGGAGCTGTTTTTT CASSSSSTASNTGELFF
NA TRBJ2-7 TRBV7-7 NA TGTGCTAGCAGCTTCGGGGTGCACTACGAGCAGTACTTC CASSFGVHYEQYF
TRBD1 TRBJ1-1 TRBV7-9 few TGTGCCAGCAGCGCGGCCGAGGGGGCGCGCACTGAAGCTTTCTTT CASSAAEGARTEAFF
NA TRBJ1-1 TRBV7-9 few TGTGCCAGCAGCTCGGGGTCGAACACTGAAGCTTTCTTT CASSSGSNTEAFF
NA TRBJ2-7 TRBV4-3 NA TGCGCCAGCAGCCAAGCCGGGACCGGTGGATACGAGCAGTACTTC CASSQAGTGGYEQYF
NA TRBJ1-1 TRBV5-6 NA TGTGCCAGCAGCTCGCCGTGGACGGGGAACACTGAAGCTTTCTTT CASSSPWTGNTEAFF
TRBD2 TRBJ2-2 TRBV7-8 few TGTGCCAGCAGTGAGCGGGGGTACACCGGGGAGCTGTTTTTT CASSERGYTGELFF
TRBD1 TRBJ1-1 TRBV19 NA TGTGCCAGTAGCGAGGACAGGGCGAACACTGAAGCTTTCTTT CASSEDRANTEAFF
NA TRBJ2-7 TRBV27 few TGTGCCAGCAGTTTATCGGGCGGCAGGGTAAATAAGCAGTACTTC CASSLSGGRVNKQYF
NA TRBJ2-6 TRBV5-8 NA TGTGCCAGCAGCTTGGCCCGGACCTCTGGGGCCAACGTCCTGACTTTC CASSLARTSGANVLTF
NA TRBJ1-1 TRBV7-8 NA TGTGCCAGCAGCTTAGGGCCGATGACGAACACTGAAGCTTTCTTT CASSLGPMTNTEAFF
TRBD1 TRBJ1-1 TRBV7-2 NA TGTGCCAGCAGCTTAGGACAGGGCTCGAACACTGAAGCTTTCTTT CASSLGQGSNTEAFF
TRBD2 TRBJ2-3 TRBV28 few TGTGCCACCAGCGGGGGGTTCACAGATACGCAGTATTTT CATSGGFTDTQYF
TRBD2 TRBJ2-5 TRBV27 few TGTGCCAGCAGTTTATACGCGGGGGGGCGGCAAGAGACCCAGTACTTC CASSLYAGGRQETQYF
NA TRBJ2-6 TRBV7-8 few TGTGCCAGCAGCGTACTCGAGGACCTGACTTTC CASSVLEDLTF
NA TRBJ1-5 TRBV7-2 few TGTGCCAGCAGCTTAGGGGGAGGAGGACAGCCCCAGCATTTT CASSLGGGGQPQHF